The entry below gives a single TCR beta chain sequence along with its context. These data originate in a study of blood T cell repertoires in COVID-19. For the study at large: PBMCs, B-cell-depleted T cells, or T cells were the source of the cDNA or gDNA that made up the material.

Study processing details: Using reference gene primer amplification, nucleated cell counts were estimated. Produced via immunoSEQ multiplex PCR; TCRdb's table is partial and in-frame only. Clone size and the V and J calls come from that table; the DNA yielded D and trimming. The table records 250,000 to 350,000 clones, nearly 90% of them present only once. Living in about two dozen US areas, the participants were between roughly 18 and 90 years of age. Participants' reported clinical history set cohort assignment. Trimming took 8 bases from V and 9 from J; bases not matched to a gene: 14. Germline V CDR1 and CDR2: MNHEY, SMNVEV (reference sequence). There are 15 residues in the CDR3.

The clonotype was recovered from a woman between 18 and 29 years old with acute COVID-19. This chain joins TRBV27 and TRBJ1-5, with TRBD1 matching over 9 bases. Sequences were obtained from PBMCs or T cells enriched from blood (not recorded which). CDR3 region: CASARDTTGGRPQHF. The CDR3, as DNA: TGTGCCAGCGCTAGGGACACGACAGGGGGAAGGCCCCAGCATTTT.